These 9 T cell receptor beta chains came from one sample sequenced in a study of blood T cells in healthy people across ages. A second PCR of about 6 to 11 cycles used a sample-barcoded 5' primer and a J-beta primer mix. TCRdb processed the 5' RACE reads anew with MiXCR; each CDR3 protein has one entry. The sample includes around 1,100,000 distinct CDR3 sequences, around two fifths of them seen just once. The sample taken for sequencing was blood. Receptors originate from a man between 18 and 29 years old in good health.

This chain links TRBV4-3 with TRBJ2-3, with TRBD1 identical over 9 bases. The junction had 14 bases not matched to a gene; V was cut back by 3 bases and J by 1 base. The CDR3 spans 19 residues. Germline CDR1 LGHNA, CDR2 YSLEER. The CDR3 loop is CASSHDDAWTGAGTDTQYF. The CDR3 DNA sequence: TGCGCCAGCAGCCACGATGATGCCTGGACAGGGGCTGGCACAGATACGCAGTATTTT.

This rearrangement joins TRBV29-1 to TRBJ1-2; weak D call: TRBD1 (5 bases). Germline V gives CDR1 SQVTM, CDR2 ANQGSEA. The germline V and J ends were trimmed by 4 bases and 2 bases, with 26 bases remaining between them. The CDR3 runs to 18 residues. The CDR3 protein is CSVVGGRASIAANYGYTF. CDR3 nucleotide sequence: TGCAGCGTTGTGGGGGGTCGGGCTTCCATCGCCGCAAACTATGGCTACACCTTC.

V and J are TRBV15 and TRBJ1-4; D may be TRBD1 (5 bases). CDR1 LNHNV and CDR2 YYDKDF come from the germline V gene (reference sequence). CDR3 length: 14 residues. The V and J ends lost 6 bases and 2 bases respectively, with 10 bases between them. The CDR3 protein is CATRTGATNEKLFF. The CDR3 DNA is TGTGCCACCAGAACCGGGGCGACTAATGAAAAACTGTTTTTT. The full variable domain, with the rest looked up from reference TRBV15 and TRBJ1-4, is DAMVIQNPRYQVTQFGKPVTLSCSQTLNHNVMYWYQQKSSQAPKLLFHYYDKDFNNEADTPDNFQSRRPNTSFCFLDIRSPGLGDTAMYLCATRTGATNEKLFFGSGTQLSVL.

The sample holds a few counts of this clonotype. The V and J genes are TRBV20-1 and TRBJ1-2; D perhaps matches TRBD1 (6 bases). The CDR3 is 13 residues long. From germline, CDR1 is DFQATT and CDR2 SNEGSKA (reference sequence). The V gene lost 7 bases and the J gene lost 3 bases, with 15 bases spanning the gap. The CDR3 spells CSGTGGPDYGYTF. The CDR3 nucleotides are TGCAGTGGGACCGGGGGGCCCGACTATGGCTACACCTTC.

This clonotype was detected only a few times. The chain has TRBV10-3 and TRBJ2-3; D possibly uses TRBD1 or TRBD2 (5 bases each). CDR3 length: 12 residues. Per the germline V gene, CDR1 is ENHRY and CDR2 is SYGVKD. Trimming took off 8 bases at V and 0 bases at J, with 6 bases between the two ends. This CDR3 reads CAIGDSTDTQYF. CDR3 sequence (DNA): TGTGCCATCGGGGACAGCACAGATACGCAGTATTTT.

The chain is built from TRBV12-5 and TRBJ2-7; D could derive from TRBD1 or TRBD2 (5 bases each). The J call may not be correct, given that the DNA end is closer to TRBJ2-1. CDR1 and CDR2 (germline): LGHNT, FRNRAP. The CDR3 sequence is 14 residues long. The CDR3 DNA reads TGTGCTAGTGGCTCCGGGGCCAGCTCCTACGAGCAGTTCTTC. This translates into CASGSGASSYEQFF.

The chain has TRBV25-1 and TRBJ2-3; D not certain. The length of the CDR3 is 16 residues. The germline V gene encodes CDR1 MGHDK and CDR2 SYGVNS. The V end lost 2 bases, the J end lost 2 bases, and 14 bases lay between the germline ends. CDR3 in amino acids: CASSEGRVAVTDTQYF. As DNA, the CDR3 is TGTGCCAGCAGTGAAGGACGGGTGGCCGTCACAGATACGCAGTATTTT.

The rearrangement links TRBV20-1 to TRBJ2-1, with 8 bases identical to TRBD2. This CDR3 region has 16 residues. V gave up 1 base and J gave up 6 bases; unmatched junction bases: 11. The germline V gene has CDR1 DFQATT and CDR2 SNEGSKA (reference sequence). The CDR3 is CSARGPPGGGINEQFF. The DNA for the CDR3 is TGCAGTGCTAGAGGTCCCCCGGGCGGGGGGATCAATGAGCAGTTCTTC.

This clonotype was observed many times. In DNA form, the CDR3 reads TGTGCCAGCAGTCCCGAATTGCGCCCCGGGACTAGTACAGATACGCAGTATTTT. Encoded protein: CASSPELRPGTSTDTQYF. J is TRBJ2-3 and V is TRBV12-3 or TRBV12-4; 8 bases line up with TRBD2. With 5 bases clipped from V and 3 bases from J, the junction kept 16 bases outside the gene matches. There are 18 residues in the CDR3.